The source of this T cell receptor beta chain is a study of blood T cell repertoires in COVID-19 (dated by TCRdb to 2019 to 2021). About the full investigation: Collaborator samples came from the United States, Italy and Spain and covered acute and convalescent phases of COVID-19. The prospective study material was composed of cDNA or gDNA derived from T cells, B-cell-depleted T cells, or PBMCs. Deeply sampled blood TCRbeta repertoires from subjects exposed to, actively infected with, or recovered from COVID-19 were included in the dataset. The repertoires were released in a freely available public database meant as a resource for research on the immune response to SARS-CoV-2. Samples came from the ongoing ImmuneRACE study (first 160 participants) plus 1,254 subjects from 6 global collaborators. Nearly every sample came with metadata listing a de-identified subject ID, COVID-19 status, age in years and sex. Where available, HLA class I and class II types were taken from metadata supplied by the sample provider and were not determined by assay-based typing.

According to the germline V gene (reference sequence), CDR1 reads SEHNR and CDR2 reads FQNEAQ. Reading from cysteine to phenylalanine, the CDR3 counts 13 amino acids. This entry keeps only the CDR3 DNA: 39 bases, framed from base 1. V was cut back by 6 bases and J by 5 bases, leaving a gap of 13 bases between them. TCRbeta CDR3 regions were amplified from genomic DNA using the immunoSEQ Assay, a bias-controlled multiplex PCR. As for how the authors treated the data: The number of nucleated cells in each sample was estimated from the amplification of reference gene primers within the assay. Sequence reads were collapsed and filtered to measure the absolute abundance of every unique TCRbeta CDR3 rearrangement. Productive Simpson clonality was computed per sample as the square root of Simpson's diversity index over productive rearrangements. TCRdb took this table from immuneACCESS and kept in-frame rearrangements with V and J called. Such tables lack part of the clones; where checked against another copy, unresolved V genes explain under half of the gap, and the rest is unexplained. V, J and clone size are those of that table, while D and trimming were read from the DNA. The table for this sample lists under 300,000 clones; around 84% of them were counted only once. The top ten constitute around 2% of the sample.

On this clone itself: What this receptor recognizes is not known. No base qualities exist here, and no much larger clone lies one base off it.

Broad study findings and their caveats: Clinical and demographic metadata were provided uncurated, with the amount varying by source and participant.

A second Seattle source provided samples from volunteer blood donors who had recovered from COVID-19. Each collaborating institution followed its own protocols to collect whole blood in K2EDTA tubes. For TCRbeta analysis, collaborators shipped samples in one of three forms: frozen whole blood, isolated PBMCs, or DNA extracted from either of those sample types. Material: peripheral blood. The TCR sequence derives from a man in his forties who had recovered from COVID-19. This chain joins TRBV7-9 to TRBJ2-5; the D gene is perhaps TRBD1, from 5 matching bases. CDR3 loop: CASRGPARETQYF. The DNA sequence is TGTGCCAGCAGGGGGCCGGCCAGGGAGACCCAGTACTTC.